These 9 T cell receptor beta chains originate from one sample sequenced in a study of response to subunit inactivated influenza vaccine. TCRdb ran MiXCR on the RT-PCR reads and lists one entry per CDR3 protein. The sample lists 300,000 to 350,000 distinct CDR3 sequences, roughly 22% occurring once. The input for sequencing was PBMCs from blood, taken roughly 20 months after vaccination. These TCRs come from a man aged 50 to 75 who received an inactivated influenza vaccine.

The table lists this clonotype with a few counts. V and J are TRBV3-1 and TRBJ1-2; D gene uncertain. The germline CDR1 and CDR2 sequences are LGHDT and YNNKEL (reference sequence). The CDR3 contains 13 residues. Between the trimmed V and J ends, which lost 1 base and 8 bases, there was a span of 11 bases. The CDR3 reads CASSQVLGGGYTF. In DNA form, the CDR3 reads TGTGCCAGCAGCCAAGTCCTCGGTGGAGGCTACACCTTC. The variable domain in full, with the rest retrieved from reference TRBV3-1 and TRBJ1-2, is DTAVSQTPKYLVTQMGNDKSIKCEQNLGHDTMYWYKQDSKKFLKIMFSYNNKELIINETVPNRFSPKSPDKAHLNLHINSLELGDSAVYFCASSQVLGGGYTFGSGTRLTVV.

The rearrangement uses TRBV5-8 and TRBJ2-7; TRBD2 aligns across 9 bases. Germline V gives CDR1 SGHTS, CDR2 YDEGEE. J gave up 2 bases and V 2 bases, and 5 bases lay outside the gene matches. The CDR3 loop spans 15 amino acids. CDR3 amino acids: CASSFRLAETYEQYF. The CDR3 region has the DNA TGTGCCAGCAGCTTCAGACTAGCGGAGACCTACGAGCAGTACTTC.

This clonotype turned up a few times. The chain recombines TRBV5-1 with TRBJ2-1, with 7 bases matching TRBD2. CDR3 length: 15 amino acids. V trimming: 0 bases; J trimming: 3 bases; junction bases outside the gene matches: 3. The germline gives CDR1 SGHRS, CDR2 YFSETQ. CDR3 nucleotides: TGCGCCAGCAGCTTGGGGACTAGTTTCTACAATGAGCAGTTCTTC. It encodes CASSLGTSFYNEQFF.

This clonotype showed up just a few times. The V and J genes are TRBV15 and TRBJ1-6; TRBD1 matches at 7 bases. CDR3 length: 15 amino acids. V was pared by 0 bases and J by 8 bases, with 4 bases of the junction left unmatched. Germline CDR1 and CDR2: LNHNV and YYDKDF (reference sequence). CDR3 loop: CATSRDDRVYSPLHF. CDR3 bases: TGTGCCACCAGCAGAGATGACAGGGTTTATTCACCCCTCCACTTT.

This clonotype was counted ten times or more. Written as DNA, the CDR3 is TGTGCCAGCAGTTTCCCCCTTGAGCGGGGGAACACAGATACGCAGTATTTT. This encodes CASSFPLERGNTDTQYF. V gene TRBV28 combines with J gene TRBJ2-3; 8 bases agree with TRBD2. CDR1 and CDR2 from the germline V gene are MDHEN and SYDVKM. The V and J ends lost 3 bases and 2 bases, in that order; junction bases with no gene match: 10. This CDR3 has 17 amino acids. Filled out from reference TRBV28 and TRBJ2-3, the complete variable domain reads DVKVTQSSRYLVKRTGEKVFLECVQDMDHENMFWYRQDPGLGLRLIYFSYDVKMKEKGDIPEGYSVSREKKERFSLILESASTNQTSMYLCASSFPLERGNTDTQYFGPGTRLTVL.

The rearrangement links TRBV7-2 to TRBJ2-7; D gene ambiguous. The CDR3 covers 13 residues. Germline CDR1 is SGHTA and CDR2 is FQGNSA. Trimming removed 3 bases from V and 5 bases from J, with 11 bases in between. The CDR3 here is CASSFPGAHEQYF. CDR3 coding DNA: TGTGCCAGCAGCTTTCCGGGCGCCCACGAGCAGTACTTC.

The V and J genes are TRBV10-2 and TRBJ2-1; a possible D gene is TRBD1 (6 bases). The germline V and J ends were trimmed by 3 bases and 0 bases, with 15 bases remaining between them. Per germline, CDR1 WSHSY and CDR2 SAAADI. CDR3 length: 17 residues. The CDR3 nucleotides are TGCGCCAGCAGTGATGGACAGCTCACCAGCTCCTACAATGAGCAGTTCTTC. It encodes CASSDGQLTSSYNEQFF.

The gene calls are TRBV5-1 and TRBJ2-5; D ambiguous. Germline V CDR1 and CDR2: SGHRS, YFSETQ. CDR3 length: 17 amino acids. The V gene lost 3 bases and the J gene lost 4 bases, with 22 bases spanning the gap. Here the CDR3 reads CASSSPATGPYGETQYF. The CDR3, as DNA: TGCGCCAGCAGCTCGCCGGCTACCGGGCCCTACGGAGAGACCCAGTACTTC.

The chain has TRBV12-3 or TRBV12-4 and TRBJ1-1; 7 nucleotides agree with TRBD1. This CDR3 spans 15 amino acids. V shed 6 bases and J 2 bases; nucleotides not matched to a gene: 9. The DNA of the CDR3 is TGTGCCAGCAGCCCGACGACAGGGATCAACACTGAAGCTTTCTTT. It specifies CASSPTTGINTEAFF.